Listed below are T cell receptor beta chains from one sample, sequenced in a study of T cells in Graves' hyperthyroidism and ophthalmopathy. TCRdb called the multiplex PCR reads again in MiXCR, with one record for every CDR3 protein. The sample holds a few hundred thousand distinct CDR3 sequences, less than 20% seen once. Source material: blood. These receptors originate from a woman under 30 with Graves' hyperthyroidism. The CDR3 runs from the conserved cysteine through the conserved F or W. D genes are given only for firm matches. Some rows mark clone size as missing; the rest say once, few, many or name a class of expanded clone.

J: TRBJ2-2
V: TRBV9
size: -
D: -
DNA: TGTGCCAGCAGCGTAGCTACCTCAGCCCCCTGGTTGGACACCGGGGAGCTGTTTTTT
CDR3: CASSVATSAPWLDTGELFF

J: TRBJ2-5
V: TRBV10-2
size: few
D: -
DNA: TGCGCCAGCAGTGAGTCTAACAGAGAAGAGACCCAGTACTTC
CDR3: CASSESNREETQYF

J: TRBJ1-4
V: TRBV6-1
size: many
D: TRBD1
DNA: TGTGCCAGCAGGTCTAAAACAGGGGGCTGGGCTAATGAAAAACTGTTTTTT
CDR3: CASRSKTGGWANEKLFF

J: TRBJ1-1
V: TRBV20-1
size: many
D: -
DNA: TGCAGTGCTAGAGAGGGGTACACTGAAGCTTTCTTT
CDR3: CSAREGYTEAFF

J: TRBJ2-1
V: TRBV20-1
size: many
D: TRBD2
DNA: TGCAGTGCTAGAGATCCGGGACTAGCGGGGTCCAATGAGCAGTTCTTC
CDR3: CSARDPGLAGSNEQFF

J: TRBJ2-7
V: TRBV11-2
size: many
D: -
DNA: TGTGCCAGCAGCCAAACTGACCTCAAGACCTACGAGCAGTACTTC
CDR3: CASSQTDLKTYEQYF

J: TRBJ1-2
V: TRBV5-1
size: -
D: -
DNA: TGCGCCAGCAGCCAGTCGACAGATCGACCTGGCTACACCTTC
CDR3: CASSQSTDRPGYTF

J: TRBJ2-1
V: TRBV29-1
size: few
D: -
DNA: TGCAGCGTTGAGAGTGTGGGTAGGACACTCAATGAGCAGTTCTTC
CDR3: CSVESVGRTLNEQFF

J: TRBJ2-7
V: TRBV10-3
size: many
D: -
DNA: TGTGCCATCAGTGATACAGGGAGCTCCTACGAGCAGTACTTC
CDR3: CAISDTGSSYEQYF

J: TRBJ2-1
V: TRBV7-2
size: -
D: TRBD2
DNA: TGTGCCAGCAGCTATGGCGGGAGGTCCTACAATGAGCAGTTCTTC
CDR3: CASSYGGRSYNEQFF

J: TRBJ1-2
V: TRBV20-1
size: few
D: TRBD1
DNA: TGCAGTGCCAATCGGGACAGGGGGAATGGCTACACCTTC
CDR3: CSANRDRGNGYTF

J: TRBJ1-5
V: TRBV20-1
size: many
D: -
DNA: TGCAGTGCGACCGACAGCTTCAATCAGCCCCAGCATTTT
CDR3: CSATDSFNQPQHF

J: TRBJ2-3
V: TRBV25-1
size: many
D: -
DNA: TGTGCCAGCAGGAAAGTGAGTTCATCGGGGGATACGCAGTATTTT
CDR3: CASRKVSSSGDTQYF

J: TRBJ1-5
V: TRBV6-2/TRBV6-3
size: many
D: TRBD1
DNA: TGTGCCAGCAGTCCCCGGGACAGGGGAATTGGGAGCAATCAGCCCCAGCATTTT
CDR3: CASSPRDRGIGSNQPQHF

J: TRBJ2-5
V: TRBV27
size: many
D: TRBD2
DNA: TGTGCCAGCAGGAAGCGGGGCCAAGAGACCCAGTACTTC
CDR3: CASRKRGQETQYF

J: TRBJ1-1
V: TRBV12-3/TRBV12-4
size: many
D: TRBD1
DNA: TGTGCCAGCCGAGGTTCCGGGACAGGGGTCACTGAAGCTTTCTTT
CDR3: CASRGSGTGVTEAFF

J: TRBJ1-5
V: TRBV2
size: few
D: -
DNA: TGTGCCAGCAGTAGGAGTAGCAATCAGCCCCAGCATTTT
CDR3: CASSRSSNQPQHF

J: TRBJ2-7
V: TRBV4-1
size: few
D: -
DNA: TGCGCCAGCAGCCAAGGGGGAAAGGGGGCCTACGAGCAGTACTTC
CDR3: CASSQGGKGAYEQYF

J: TRBJ1-3
V: TRBV12-5
size: many
D: -
DNA: TGTGCTAGTGGTTTGGTACTCCCCCTCCGCTCTGGAAACACCATATATTTT
CDR3: CASGLVLPLRSGNTIYF

J: TRBJ2-7
V: TRBV20-1
size: few
D: -
DNA: TGCAGTGCTAGAGGGAGGAAAATGTCGTACGAGCAGTACTTC
CDR3: CSARGRKMSYEQYF

J: TRBJ1-4
V: TRBV5-1
size: many
D: TRBD1
DNA: TGCGCCAGCAGCTTGGGGGGACAGAGGAATGAAAAACTGTTTTTT
CDR3: CASSLGGQRNEKLFF

J: TRBJ1-1
V: TRBV6-1
size: -
D: -
DNA: TGTGCCAGCAGCTCTGAGGGGCTGGGGCAGGGAGCTTTCTTT
CDR3: CASSSEGLGQGAFF

J: TRBJ2-7
V: TRBV6-1
size: many
D: -
DNA: TGTGCCAGCAGTGAGAGCGGACTGTACGAGCAGTACTTC
CDR3: CASSESGLYEQYF

J: TRBJ1-3
V: TRBV28
size: many
D: -
DNA: TGTGCCATCACCCCGAGCTCTGGAAACACCATATATTTT
CDR3: CAITPSSGNTIYF

J: TRBJ2-1
V: TRBV20-1
size: many
D: -
DNA: TGCAGTGCTTCCAGCGGGTTTAACTACAATGAGCAGTTCTTC
CDR3: CSASSGFNYNEQFF

J: TRBJ2-5
V: TRBV11-2
size: many
D: TRBD1
DNA: TGTGCCAGCAGCTCGGACAGGACGCAAGAGACCCAGTACTTC
CDR3: CASSSDRTQETQYF

J: TRBJ2-7
V: TRBV3-1
size: many
D: -
DNA: TGTGCCAGCAGCCAAGCTAATGGTGGCGAGCAGTACTTC
CDR3: CASSQANGGEQYF

J: TRBJ2-1
V: TRBV11-2
size: -
D: -
DNA: TGTGCCAGCAGCTATGGGATGGATGAGCAGTTCTTC
CDR3: CASSYGMDEQFF

J: TRBJ2-1
V: TRBV7-3
size: many
D: -
DNA: TGTGCCAGCAGCCCACGACATTCTTCCTACAATGAGCAGTTCTTC
CDR3: CASSPRHSSYNEQFF

J: TRBJ1-5
V: TRBV12-3/TRBV12-4
size: many
D: -
DNA: TGTGCCAGCACCTGGGCGGGCCGGCAGCCCCAGCATTTT
CDR3: CASTWAGRQPQHF

J: TRBJ2-7
V: TRBV5-1
size: few
D: TRBD2
DNA: TGCGCCAGCACCCGGACTAGCGGGAGTTCCGAGCAGTACTTC
CDR3: CASTRTSGSSEQYF

J: TRBJ2-7
V: TRBV5-4
size: many
D: -
DNA: TGTGCCAGCAGCTTGGACGGATTCGGGTACGAGCAGTACTTC
CDR3: CASSLDGFGYEQYF

J: TRBJ1-2
V: TRBV30
size: many
D: TRBD1
DNA: TGTGCCTGGAGCCCCGTCACAGGGGTTGGCTACACCTTC
CDR3: CAWSPVTGVGYTF

J: TRBJ2-7
V: TRBV3-1
size: many
D: -
DNA: TGTGCCAGCAGCCAAGATCCAGGGGAGCAGTACTTC
CDR3: CASSQDPGEQYF

J: TRBJ1-3
V: TRBV30
size: many
D: -
DNA: TGTGCCTGGAGTGCTTATAGGACCATATATTTT
CDR3: CAWSAYRTIYF

J: TRBJ2-3
V: TRBV18
size: many
D: -
DNA: TGTGCCAGCTCCCGACACGGGAGAACAGATACGCAGTATTTT
CDR3: CASSRHGRTDTQYF

J: TRBJ2-5
V: TRBV14
size: many
D: TRBD2
DNA: TGTGCCAGCAGCCGATCCGGGGGGATCCAAGAGACCCAGTACTTC
CDR3: CASSRSGGIQETQYF

J: TRBJ2-1
V: TRBV3-1
size: many
D: TRBD2
DNA: TGTGCCAGCAGCCTAGCGGGGGGGCAGTACAATGAGCAGTTCTTC
CDR3: CASSLAGGQYNEQFF

J: TRBJ2-1
V: TRBV18
size: -
D: -
DNA: TGTGCCAGCTCACCACCGGTAGTAGCTGAGCAGTTCTTC
CDR3: CASSPPVVAEQFF